Each of the 2 T cell receptor beta chains below was sequenced from the same sample in a study of T-cell memory formation after mild COVID-19. One entry per CDR3 protein results from TCRdb running MiXCR on the 5' RACE reads. The sample holds about 7,000 distinct CDR3 sequences, under 40% seen once. Material: PBMCs or a T cell subset sorted from them (not recorded which). The receptors were gathered from an adult woman who had mild COVID-19 (a few samples of this study predate the infection). Cell type and time point are not known.

The V gene is TRBV5-5, the J gene TRBJ2-5, with D perhaps TRBD2 (5 bases). In germline, CDR1 is SGHKS, CDR2 YYEKEE (reference sequence). Between the trimmed V and J ends, which lost 6 bases and 4 bases, there was a span of 7 bases. The CDR3 spans 11 residues. The CDR3 sequence: CASIRGETQYF. The DNA for the CDR3 is TGTGCCAGCATACGGGGAGAGACCCAGTACTTC.

This clonotype showed up just a few times. J is TRBJ2-5 and V is TRBV3-1; the D gene is possibly TRBD2 (6 bases). CDR3 size: 15 residues. The V and J ends lost 4 bases and 1 base respectively, with 13 bases between them. The germline V gene has CDR1 LGHDT and CDR2 YNNKEL (reference sequence). The CDR3 DNA reads TGTGCCAGCAGCCCAAGCGGAGGGACCCAAGAGACCCAGTACTTC. Translating it yields CASSPSGGTQETQYF.